A single sample gave rise to the 21 T cell receptor beta chains below, sequenced in a study of metastatic and nonmetastatic thyroid tumors. Thyroid surgery was preceded by no treatment in any patient. TCRdb reassembled clones from the PCR reads with MiXCR. The repertoire consists of about 69,000 clones, with approximately 15% occurring once and the leading ten covering over 6.5%. Sample: blood. The source of these receptors is a male donor with papillary thyroid cancer or a benign thyroid nodule (not recorded which). Some clones in this sample may be carry-over from other donors' samples.

This clone was counted many times. The chain joins TRBV2 to TRBJ1-1; 8 bases fit TRBD1. CDR1 is SNHLY, CDR2 FYNNEI, per germline. CDR3 length: 15 residues. Trimming took 6 bases from V and 7 from J; bases not matched to a gene: 13. The CDR3 reads CASSVDRGGLNEAFF. For the CDR3, the DNA is TGTGCCAGCAGCGTCGACAGGGGAGGCCTGAATGAAGCTTTCTTT. The variable domain in full, with the rest retrieved from reference TRBV2 and TRBJ1-1, is EPEVTQTPSHQVTQMGQEVILRCVPISNHLYFYWYRQILGQKVEFLVSFYNNEISEKSEIFDDQFSVERPDGSNFTLKIRSTKLEDSAMYFCASSVDRGGLNEAFFGQGTRLTVV.

This clone has at least ten counts. The chain links TRBV28 to TRBJ2-1; 10 bases are shared with TRBD2. This CDR3 contains 16 residues. Per the germline V gene, CDR1 is MDHEN and CDR2 is SYDVKM. The trim removed 5 bases at V and 4 bases at J, leaving 8 bases unmatched. As DNA, the CDR3 is TGTGCCAGCAGTCCATTCCGGACTAGCGGTTACAATGAGCAGTTCTTC. Amino acids: CASSPFRTSGYNEQFF.

Ten or more counts support this clone. A much larger clone differs from this one at a single base, so this may be a read error. The chain joins TRBV19 to TRBJ2-7; 7 bases agree with TRBD1. The CDR3 has 15 amino acids. Germline V lookup: CDR1 LNHDA, CDR2 SQIVND (reference sequence). After removal of 11 bases from V and 0 bases from J, the junction contained 13 bases not matched to a gene. The CDR3 DNA reads as TGTGCCGGTATCGGGATCCGGGACAGCTCCTACGAGCAGTACGTC. It is translated as CAGIGIRDSSYEQYV.

This clone occurred a few times. This specimen includes other DNA sequences encoding the same CDR3. The chain employs TRBV10-3 and TRBJ2-2; 13 bases line up with TRBD2. CDR1 is ENHRY and CDR2 is SYGVKD in the germline V gene. J was trimmed by 6 bases and V by 8 bases; bases with no gene match: 9. The CDR3 loop spans 16 amino acids. DNA for the CDR3: TGTGCCATCTCCGGTACTAGCGGGAGGGCTTCCGGGGAGCTGTTTTTT. Protein: CAISGTSGRASGELFF.

V is TRBV6-2 or TRBV6-3 and J is TRBJ2-5; TRBD2 agrees at 12 bases. CDR1 is MNHEY, CDR2 SVGEGT, per germline. Germline trimming cut 4 bases from V and 8 bases from J; bases unmatched to any gene: 17. The CDR3 is 18 amino acids. CDR3 bases: TGTGCCAGCAGTTTTAATCCGGGACTAGCGGGCGGACCAGATACCCAGTACTTC. Translated, it gives CASSFNPGLAGGPDTQYF.

This clone was recorded at least ten times. The chain recombines TRBV20-1 with TRBJ2-7; TRBD1 matches at 9 bases. Germline CDR1 and CDR2: DFQATT and SNEGSKA (reference sequence). V shed 5 bases and J 3 bases; nucleotides not matched to a gene: 5. The length of the CDR3 is 13 residues. The chain's CDR3 is CSAHPGQGYEQYF. The CDR3 DNA follows: TGCAGTGCTCATCCGGGACAGGGCTACGAGCAGTACTTC.

This clone was detected ten times or more. This chain joins TRBV4-2 and TRBJ2-1, with 11 nucleotides matching TRBD2. V shed 6 bases and J 4 bases; nucleotides not matched to a gene: 5. Germline V gene data show CDR1 as LGHNA and CDR2 as YNFKEQ. This CDR3 contains 15 residues. In nucleotides, the CDR3 is TGTGCCAGCAGTCCGGGACTAGCGGATTACAATGAGCAGTTCTTC. Amino acids: CASSPGLADYNEQFF.

This clone was counted only a few times. One junction end disagrees with the germline gene, perhaps due to a read error. V usage is TRBV12-3 or TRBV12-4 and J usage is TRBJ2-6; D may be TRBD1 (6 bases). CDR3 length equals 16 residues. In DNA, the CDR3 is TGTGCCAGCAGTCCCCGCCTTGGGGCTGGGGACAACGTCATGACTTTC. Translation gives CASSPRLGAGDNVMTF.

This clone was seen many times. The chain uses TRBV6-1 and TRBJ2-3; the match to TRBD2 covers 8 bases. V lost 5 bases, J lost 4 bases, and 5 bases stayed unmatched. The CDR3 has 14 amino acids. CDR1 and CDR2 (germline): MNHNS, SASEGT. The CDR3 here is CASSLSGSPDTQYF. The DNA of the CDR3 is TGTGCCAGCAGTCTGAGCGGGAGCCCAGATACGCAGTATTTT.

There are many counts of this clone. As DNA, the CDR3 is TGTGCCACCAGTGATCCCGGGAGGTCAACAGATACGCAGTATTTT. This sequence encodes CATSDPGRSTDTQYF. The rearrangement links TRBV24-1 to TRBJ2-3, with 7 bases aligning to TRBD2. Trimming cost V 3 bases and J 3 bases; bases outside gene matches: 5. Germline-derived CDR1 and CDR2 are KGHDR and SFDVKD. The CDR3 length is 15 residues.

This clone was observed at least ten times. This chain connects TRBV30 to TRBJ1-3; unclear D gene. This CDR3 comprises 12 residues. The germline V gene has CDR1 GTSNPN and CDR2 SVGIG (reference sequence). Deletions cut 6 bases from V and 7 bases from J, with 13 bases between. CDR3 coding DNA: TGTGCCTGCGTCGAGGGAGGGAACACCATATATTTT. It codes for CACVEGGNTIYF.

The chain uses TRBV20-1 and TRBJ2-5, with TRBD2 identical over 10 bases. The J call may be incorrect, as the DNA end agrees better with TRBJ2-1. There are 15 residues in the CDR3. Germline V gene data show CDR1 as DFQATT and CDR2 as SNEGSKA (reference sequence). CDR3 in DNA: TGCAGTGCTAGTTTGTCTAGCGGGAGATTAGGCGAGCAGTTCTTC. It is translated as CSASLSSGRLGEQFF.

This clone has at least ten counts. V gene TRBV5-4 combines with J gene TRBJ2-7, with D possibly matching TRBD1 (6 bases). The CDR3 has 15 residues. CDR1 and CDR2 (germline): SGHNT, YYREEE (reference sequence). Trimming left V 1 base short and J 3 bases short, with 14 bases between. The CDR3 DNA reads TGTGCCAGCAGCTTGAGCCCGGGACATGACTACGAGCAGTACTTC. Translation: CASSLSPGHDYEQYF.

This clone was recorded many times. An end of the junction does not agree with germline; a read error may underlie this. The chain couples TRBV5-6 to TRBJ1-2; 8 nucleotides line up with TRBD1. Per germline, CDR1 SGHDT and CDR2 YYEEEE. The CDR3 is 14 amino acids. The CDR3 nucleotides read TGTGCCAGCACCACATCCGGACAGGGTATGGCTTGGTACTTC. Translated: CASTTSGQGMAWYF.

At least ten counts were recorded for this clone. The genes are TRBV7-2 and TRBJ2-2; D is perhaps TRBD1 or TRBD2 (5 bases each). V gave up 2 bases and J gave up 3 bases, with 16 bases separating them. CDR3 length equals 17 residues. CDR1 is SGHTA, CDR2 FQGNSA, per germline. This CDR3 reads CASSLWDGEFDTGELFF. In DNA form, the CDR3 reads TGTGCCAGCAGCTTATGGGACGGAGAGTTTGACACCGGGGAGCTGTTTTTT. Full variable domain (rest looked up from reference TRBV7-2 and TRBJ2-2): GAGVSQSPSNKVTEKGKDVELRCDPISGHTALYWYRQSLGQGLEFLIYFQGNSAPDKSGLPSDRFSAERTGGSVSTLTIQRTQQEDSAVYLCASSLWDGEFDTGELFFGEGSRLTVL.

This clone was counted many times. The chain has TRBV6-1 and TRBJ2-7, with unresolved D. The CDR3 length is 14 residues. Germline V CDR1 and CDR2: MNHNS, SASEGT. Between the trimmed V and J ends, which lost 5 bases and 3 bases, there was a span of 14 bases. CDR3 coding DNA: TGTGCCAGCAGTCTTTCTCGGCTAAACTACGAGCAGTACGTC. Translating it yields CASSLSRLNYEQYV.

This clone has a handful of counts. The rearrangement uses TRBV28 and TRBJ2-7; 13 bases are a match to TRBD2. Trimming removed 5 bases from V and 4 bases from J; junction bases left unmatched: 17. Germline V gene sequence: CDR1 MDHEN, CDR2 SYDVKM. The CDR3 length is 19 residues. The chain's CDR3 is CASSPTRSWTSGRRYEQYF. In DNA form, the CDR3 reads TGTGCCAGCAGTCCTACTCGAAGCTGGACTAGCGGGAGAAGATACGAGCAGTACTTC. Variable domain in full (rest from reference TRBV28 and TRBJ2-7): DVKVTQSSRYLVKRTGEKVFLECVQDMDHENMFWYRQDPGLGLRLIYFSYDVKMKEKGDIPEGYSVSREKKERFSLILESASTNQTSMYLCASSPTRSWTSGRRYEQYFGPGTRLTVT.

DNA of the CDR3: TGTGCCAGCAGCCAAGATTTGTTACAAATTAACTATGGCTACACCTTC. This sequence encodes CASSQDLLQINYGYTF. The chain links TRBV3-1 to TRBJ1-2; D not certain. V was pared by 0 bases and J by 1 base, with 12 bases between. The CDR3 runs 16 residues. CDR1 and CDR2 from the germline V gene are LGHDT and YNNKEL (reference sequence).

This clone was counted many times. The chain has TRBV12-3 or TRBV12-4 and TRBJ2-5; 7 bases fit TRBD1. Trimming took 7 bases from V and 5 from J; bases not matched to a gene: 16. CDR3 length equals 16 residues. The CDR3 DNA follows: TGTGCCAGCACCGCGGGTCAGGGGGACCTCCGCGAGACCCAGTACTTC. It translates to CASTAGQGDLRETQYF.

This clone was seen repeatedly, ten times or more. The rearrangement joins TRBV30 to TRBJ1-3; the D is unclear. CDR1 and CDR2 from the germline V gene are GTSNPN and SVGIG (reference sequence). V gave up 3 bases and J gave up 4 bases, with 4 bases separating them. CDR3 length: 11 amino acids. The CDR3 loop reads CAWRGGNTIYF. Here the CDR3 DNA reads TGTGCCTGGAGAGGGGGAAACACCATATATTTT.

This chain uses TRBV12-3 or TRBV12-4 with TRBJ2-3, with 7 bases fitting TRBD2. V gave up 6 bases and J gave up 5 bases; unmatched junction bases: 8. This CDR3 is built from 14 residues. The CDR3 protein is CASSSTSCRDTQYF. The CDR3 region has the DNA TGTGCCAGCAGCTCGACTAGCTGTAGAGATACGCAGTATTTT.